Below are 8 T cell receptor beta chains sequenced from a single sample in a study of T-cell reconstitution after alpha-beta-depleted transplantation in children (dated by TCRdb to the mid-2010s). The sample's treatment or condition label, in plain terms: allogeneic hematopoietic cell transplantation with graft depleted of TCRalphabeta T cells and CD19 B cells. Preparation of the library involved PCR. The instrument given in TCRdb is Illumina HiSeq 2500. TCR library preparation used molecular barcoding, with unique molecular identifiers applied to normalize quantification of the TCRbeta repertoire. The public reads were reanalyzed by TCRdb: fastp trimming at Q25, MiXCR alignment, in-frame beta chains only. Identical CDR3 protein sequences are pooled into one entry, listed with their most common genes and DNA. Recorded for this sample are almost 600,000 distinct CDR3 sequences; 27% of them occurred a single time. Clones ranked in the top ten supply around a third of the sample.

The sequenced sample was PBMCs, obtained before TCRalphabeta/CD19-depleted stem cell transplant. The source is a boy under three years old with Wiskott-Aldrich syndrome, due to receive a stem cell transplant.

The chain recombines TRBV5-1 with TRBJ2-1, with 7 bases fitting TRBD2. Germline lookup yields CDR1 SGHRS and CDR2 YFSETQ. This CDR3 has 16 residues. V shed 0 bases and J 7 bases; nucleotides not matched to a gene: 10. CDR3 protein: CASSLVLAGARNEQFF. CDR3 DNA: TGCGCCAGCAGCTTGGTTCTCGCGGGAGCTCGAAATGAGCAGTTCTTC.

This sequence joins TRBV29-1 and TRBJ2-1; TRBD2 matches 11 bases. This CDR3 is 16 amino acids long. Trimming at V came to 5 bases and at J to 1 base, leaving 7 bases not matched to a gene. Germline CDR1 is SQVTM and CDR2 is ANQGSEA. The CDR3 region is CSVTTLAGVSYNEQFF. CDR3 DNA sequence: TGCAGCGTTACCACACTAGCGGGAGTGTCCTACAATGAGCAGTTCTTC.

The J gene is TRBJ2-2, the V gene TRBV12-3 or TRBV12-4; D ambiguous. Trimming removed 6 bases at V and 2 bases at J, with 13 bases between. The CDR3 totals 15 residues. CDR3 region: CASSPRTYNTGELFF. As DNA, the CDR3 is TGTGCCAGCAGCCCGAGAACATATAACACCGGGGAGCTGTTTTTT.

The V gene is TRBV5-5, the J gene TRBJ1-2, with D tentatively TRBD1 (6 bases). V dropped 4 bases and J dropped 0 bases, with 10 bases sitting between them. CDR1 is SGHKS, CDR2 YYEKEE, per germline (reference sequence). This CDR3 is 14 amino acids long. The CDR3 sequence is CASSDDRTNYGYTF. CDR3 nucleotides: TGTGCCAGCAGCGATGACAGGACTAACTATGGCTACACCTTC.

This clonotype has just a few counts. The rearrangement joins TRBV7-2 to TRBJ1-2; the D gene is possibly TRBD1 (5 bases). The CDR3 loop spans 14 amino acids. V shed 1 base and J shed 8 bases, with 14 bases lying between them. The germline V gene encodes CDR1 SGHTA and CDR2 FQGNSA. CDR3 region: CASSLEGRMGGYTF. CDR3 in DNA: TGTGCCAGCAGCTTAGAGGGGAGGATGGGGGGCTACACCTTC.

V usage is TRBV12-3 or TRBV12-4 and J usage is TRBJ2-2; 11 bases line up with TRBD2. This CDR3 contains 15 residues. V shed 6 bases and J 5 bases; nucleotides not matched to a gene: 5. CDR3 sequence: CASSRGLAETGELFF. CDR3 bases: TGTGCCAGCAGCCGGGGACTAGCGGAAACCGGGGAGCTGTTTTTT.

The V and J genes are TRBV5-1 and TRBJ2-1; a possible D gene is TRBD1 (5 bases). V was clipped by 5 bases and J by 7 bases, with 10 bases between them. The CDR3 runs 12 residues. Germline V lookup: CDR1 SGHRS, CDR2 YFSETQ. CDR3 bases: TGCGCCAGCAGATTAGGGGAAAATGAGCAGTTCTTC. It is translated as CASRLGENEQFF.

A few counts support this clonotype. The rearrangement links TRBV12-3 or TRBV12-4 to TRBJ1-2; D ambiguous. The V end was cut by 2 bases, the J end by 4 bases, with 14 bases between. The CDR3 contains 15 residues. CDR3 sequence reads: CASSLWGTLAYGYTF. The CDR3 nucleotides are TGTGCCAGCAGTTTATGGGGAACACTAGCCTATGGCTACACCTTC.